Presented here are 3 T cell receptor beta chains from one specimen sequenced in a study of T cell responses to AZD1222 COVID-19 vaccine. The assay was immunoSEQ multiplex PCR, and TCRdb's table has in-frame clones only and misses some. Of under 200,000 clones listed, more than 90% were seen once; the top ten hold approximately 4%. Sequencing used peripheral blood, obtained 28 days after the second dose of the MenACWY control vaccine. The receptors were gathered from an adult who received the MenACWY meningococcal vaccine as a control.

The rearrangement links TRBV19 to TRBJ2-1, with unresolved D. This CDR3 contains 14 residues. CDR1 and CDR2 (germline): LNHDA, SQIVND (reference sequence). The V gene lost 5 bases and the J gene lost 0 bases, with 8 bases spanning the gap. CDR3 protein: CASSPLNSYNEQFF. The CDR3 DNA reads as TGTGCCAGTAGTCCCCTGAACTCCTACAATGAGCAGTTCTTC.

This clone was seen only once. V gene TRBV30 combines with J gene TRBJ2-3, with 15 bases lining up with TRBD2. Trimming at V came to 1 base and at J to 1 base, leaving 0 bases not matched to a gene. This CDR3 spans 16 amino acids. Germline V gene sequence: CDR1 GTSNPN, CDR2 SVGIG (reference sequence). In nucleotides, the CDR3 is TGTGCCTGGAGTGGGACTAGCGGGAGGGGCACAGATACGCAGTATTTT. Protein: CAWSGTSGRGTDTQYF.

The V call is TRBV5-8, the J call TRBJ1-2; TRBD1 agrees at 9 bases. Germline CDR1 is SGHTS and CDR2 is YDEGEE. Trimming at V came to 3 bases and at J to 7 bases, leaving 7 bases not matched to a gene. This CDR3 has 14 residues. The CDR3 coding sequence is TGTGCCAGCAGCTCGCCCTACAGGGGGCTTGGCTACACCTTC. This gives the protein CASSSPYRGLGYTF.